This T cell receptor (beta chain) was identified during a study of shared clonotypes between healthy human individuals. Regarding the study as a whole: With a few donors compared, 5% to 5.5% of naive CD4 clonotypes were shared. Read depth was anticipated to influence clonotype sharing among donors.

About this clone itself: The antigen is not known.

Running of the assay took place at deep level. Genomic DNA of each subset was evenly split across several immunoSEQ plates. Produced via immunoSEQ multiplex PCR; TCRdb's table is partial and in-frame only. The data hold approximately 1.1 million clones, with around 78% observed a single time. CDR3 length: 14 residues. The V gene end was trimmed by 5 bases and the J gene end by 8 bases; junction bases not matched to a gene: 9. Germline V gene sequence: CDR1 SGHAT, CDR2 FQNNGV. Sequenced: memory CD4+ T cells from PBMCs. Regarding subset: CD45RA-negative fraction. V usage is TRBV11-2 and J usage is TRBJ2-4, with 7 bases lining up with TRBD1. This sequence was found in a man aged 18 to 30 in good health. Some clones in this sample may be carry-over from other donors' samples. The CDR3 region has the DNA TGTGCCAGCAGCCCGACGACAGGGTGGGACATTCAGTACTTC. Protein: CASSPTTGWDIQYF.